The 18 T cell receptor beta chains in this list originate from one sample, sequenced in a study of tumor and adjacent non-tumor tissue in lung cancer. This sample's RNA came from whole unsorted tissue. This non-tumor lung sample came from over 3 cm beyond the tumor edge. The library came from three nested PCR rounds adapted from ARM-PCR protocols. One entry per CDR3 protein, called by TCRdb with MiXCR from the multiplex PCR reads. Of approximately 100,000 distinct CDR3 sequences listed, about 64% are singletons. Sequencing used distant non-tumor lung tissue. Receptor source: a man aged 55 to 70 with non-small cell lung cancer.

In regard to this clonotype: Germline is not matched at one junction end, which may reflect a read error. The CDR3 sequence: CSSSPQPPSGTYNEQFF. The CDR3 DNA follows: TGTTCCAGCAGCCCCCAACCTCCCAGCGGAACTTACAATGAGCAGTTCTTC. The rearrangement uses TRBV11-2 and TRBJ2-1; D is perhaps TRBD2 (5 bases). The CDR3 totals 17 residues. Per germline, CDR1 SGHAT and CDR2 FQNNGV.

This clonotype was seen only a few times. A much larger clone lies one base from this, so it may be a read error. The gene calls are TRBV6-6 and TRBJ2-6; D assignment may be TRBD1 or TRBD2 (6 bases each). Germline V gene data show CDR1 as MNHNY and CDR2 as SVGAGI (reference sequence). The CDR3 totals 16 residues. The DNA of the CDR3 is TGTGCCAGCAGCCTACTCATGGGGACGGGGGCCAACGTCATGACTTTC. It is translated as CASSLLMGTGANVMTF.

The sample holds a few counts of this clonotype. The chain combines TRBV20-1 with TRBJ2-1, with D unclear. Per germline, CDR1 DFQATT and CDR2 SNEGSKA (reference sequence). The CDR3 extends over 16 amino acids. V lost 5 bases and J 2 bases, leaving 19 bases between the germline ends. Here the CDR3 reads CSALILGIGTYNEQFF. The CDR3 coding sequence is TGCAGTGCTTTAATTCTGGGGATTGGTACCTACAATGAGCAGTTCTTC.

The sample holds many counts of this clonotype. This chain links TRBV4-1 with TRBJ2-5; 8 bases are a match to TRBD1. The CDR3 length is 15 residues. Germline V lookup: CDR1 MGHRA, CDR2 YSYEKL. V lost 1 base and J lost 4; bases outside the gene matches: 5. The CDR3 DNA follows: TGCGCCAGCAGCCAAGGCAACAGGGGGTTAGAGACCCAGTACTTC. This encodes CASSQGNRGLETQYF.

The table lists this clonotype with a few counts. One junction end disagrees with the germline gene, perhaps due to a read error. This chain uses TRBV11-3 with TRBJ2-3; no clear D gene. The CDR3 is 14 amino acids. Germline loops: CDR1 SGHNT, CDR2 YENEEA. This chain's CDR3 is CASNLVGYTDTQYF. The CDR3 nucleotides read TGTGCCAGCAACTTAGTCGGCTACACGGATACACAGTATTTT.

As to this clonotype: The junction differs from germline at one of its ends, possibly a read error. CDR3 coding DNA: TGCAGTGCTAGACAAGTCACCGGCTATGGCTACGCCTTC. Residues: CSARQVTGYGYAF. J is TRBJ1-2 and V is TRBV20-1, with D hard to call. Germline CDR1 reads DFQATT; CDR2 reads SNEGSKA (reference sequence). The CDR3 spans 13 residues.

With respect to this clonotype: A much larger clone is a single base away; this may be a read error. Given the absence of the conserved phenylalanine or tryptophan at the CDR3 end, a read error is likely. The CDR3 loop reads CAWSVLVGTEAFI. CDR3 DNA sequence: TGTGCCTGGAGTGTACTGGTGGGGACTGAAGCTTTCATT. The chain combines TRBV30 with TRBJ1-1, with no clear D. The CDR3 sequence is 13 residues long. Looked up from germline, CDR1 is GTSNPN and CDR2 is SVGIG (reference sequence). The V and J ends lost 0 bases and 5 bases respectively, with 10 bases between them.

This clonotype was recorded at least ten times. The V call is TRBV6-1, the J call TRBJ2-3; D is perhaps TRBD1 (6 bases). The length of the CDR3 is 13 residues. The V end was cut by 6 bases, the J end by 4 bases, with 11 bases between. Germline CDR1 and CDR2: MNHNS and SASEGT. The CDR3 region is CASRITGSDTQYF. CDR3 sequence (DNA): TGTGCCAGCAGGATCACAGGGTCAGATACGCAGTATTTT.

This chain uses TRBV11-3 with TRBJ2-1; no clear D. This CDR3 comprises 15 residues. The V and J ends lost 8 bases and 3 bases respectively, with 17 bases between them. Germline CDR1 reads SGHNT; CDR2 reads YENEEA. Written as DNA, the CDR3 is TGTGCCAGCCTACTACTTGCGGCGGACTACAATGAGCAGTTCTTC. It specifies CASLLLAADYNEQFF.

Concerning this clonotype itself: One base away lies a much larger clone, so this may be a sequencing read error. The V and J genes are TRBV12-3 or TRBV12-4 and TRBJ1-2, with D possibly TRBD1 on 5 matching bases. This CDR3 has 14 residues. V lost 6 bases to trimming and J lost 6 bases, with 17 bases between them. The DNA of the CDR3 is TGTGCCAGCAGGGGGATCGGGACCCAGAATGGCTACACCTTC. Its translation: CASRGIGTQNGYTF.

Worth noting for this clonotype: This may be a read error: a much more frequent sequence differs by one nucleotide. The chain carries TRBV10-3 and TRBJ1-3, with D unclear. The CDR3 is 14 amino acids. Per the germline V gene, CDR1 is ENHRY and CDR2 is SYGVKD. CDR3 protein: CATSDGGSGNTIYF. CDR3 in DNA: TGTGCCACCAGTGACGGCGGTTCTGGAAACACCATATATTTT.

Of note for this clonotype: A read error may produce the germline difference seen at one junction end. The chain recombines TRBV11-2 with TRBJ2-1; possibly TRBD2 for D (6 bases). Germline-derived CDR1 and CDR2 are SGHAT and FQNNGV. The CDR3 is made up of 16 amino acids. The CDR3 nucleotides read TGTGTCAGCAGCTTTCCCCTGGGGACGCGGGGCGATGAGCAGTTCTTC. It specifies CVSSFPLGTRGDEQFF.

The V gene is TRBV7-9, the J gene TRBJ2-5; TRBD2 aligns across 14 bases. V was pared by 3 bases and J by 4 bases, with 1 base of the junction left unmatched. In germline, CDR1 is SEHNR, CDR2 FQNEAQ (reference sequence). The CDR3 runs 15 residues. CDR3 sequence reads: CASSLGTSGRETQYF. As DNA, the CDR3 is TGTGCCAGCAGCTTGGGGACTAGCGGGAGAGAGACCCAGTACTTC.

On this clonotype itself: A read error may account for a junction end that differs from germline. This chain joins TRBV6-1 and TRBJ2-7; TRBD1 aligns across 7 bases. The germline gives CDR1 MNHNS, CDR2 SASEGT. CDR3 length: 15 amino acids. The CDR3 protein is CPSNVQTGIGSEQYF. CDR3 DNA: TGTCCCAGCAATGTTCAGACAGGGATTGGCTCCGAACAGTACTTC.

A note on this clonotype: A much larger clonotype is one base distant, so this may be a read error. The chain joins TRBV5-1 to TRBJ2-5; D is uncertain. Trimming took 3 bases from V and 2 from J, leaving 23 bases between them. Germline V gene data show CDR1 as SGHRS and CDR2 as YFSETQ. CDR3 length: 18 residues. The CDR3: CASSSFGITVANQETQYF. The CDR3 coding sequence is TGCGCCAGCAGCTCTTTTGGGATTACTGTAGCCAATCAAGAGACCCAGTACTTC.

As for this clonotype: The junction shows a germline mismatch at one end, possibly a read error. The V gene is TRBV4-1, the J gene TRBJ2-3; unclear D gene. This CDR3 region has 17 residues. In germline, CDR1 is MGHRA, CDR2 YSYEKL. The CDR3 loop reads CASSQAVVGAGPDTQYF. The CDR3 DNA sequence: TGCGCCAGCAGTCAAGCCGTAGTGGGCGCCGGACCAGATACGCAGTATTTT.

Notes on this clonotype: A much larger clone is a single base away; this may be a read error. The chain links TRBV20-1 to TRBJ2-2, with D possibly matching TRBD1 (5 bases). The CDR3 runs to 14 residues. V lost 4 bases, J lost 0 bases, and 9 bases lay in between. The germline V gene encodes CDR1 DFQATT and CDR2 SNEGSKA (reference sequence). The CDR3 DNA sequence: TGCAGTGCTAAGCAGGGATCGAACACCGGGGAGCTGTTTTTT. It yields the protein CSAKQGSNTGELFF.

This clonotype was found many times. This may be a read error: a much more frequent sequence differs by one nucleotide. V and J are TRBV11-2 and TRBJ1-1; 8 bases are a match to TRBD1. CDR3 length equals 15 residues. The V gene's germline CDR1 is SGHAT and CDR2 FQNNGV. Trimming at V came to 7 bases and at J to 0 bases, leaving 7 bases not matched to a gene. CDR3 sequence reads: CASNTPTGVNTEAFF. The CDR3 nucleotides are TGTGCCAGCAACACCCCGACAGGGGTGAACACTGAAGCTTTCTTT. Drawing the rest from reference TRBV11-2 and TRBJ1-1, the complete variable domain is EAGVAQSPRYKIIEKRQSVAFWCNPISGHATLYWYQQILGQGPKLLIQFQNNGVVDDSQLPKDRFSAERLKGVDSTLKIQPAKLEDSAVYLCASNTPTGVNTEAFFGQGTRLTVV.